This T cell receptor beta chain was found in a study of T-cell reconstitution after alpha-beta-depleted transplantation in children. General study findings and limits: For some patients, TCRbeta diversity was high at day 60 because of recipient T cells and thymic progenitors that survived.

The sample holds a few counts of this clonotype. No antigen is known for it. Unique molecular identifiers were incorporated when the TCRbeta library was constructed. TCRdb analysed the PCR reads with MiXCR anew, one entry per CDR3 protein. The sample yields over 450,000 distinct CDR3 sequences, approximately 10% seen once. The sequences come from PBMCs, collected before TCRalphabeta/CD19-depleted stem cell transplant. The receptor's source is a child younger than 10 with inherited bone marrow failure, due to receive a stem cell transplant.

CDR3 bases: TGTGCCAGCAGTTACGATCAAGGGACAGGGGACCCGTACCAAGAGACCCAGTACTTC. This translates into CASSYDQGTGDPYQETQYF. The chain couples TRBV6-2 or TRBV6-3 to TRBJ2-5, with 10 bases identical to TRBD1. The CDR3 loop spans 19 amino acids. Trimming removed 2 bases from V and 0 bases from J; junction bases left unmatched: 12. The V gene's germline CDR1 is MNHEY and CDR2 SVGEGT.